This TCR beta chain was documented in a study of cytomegalovirus exposure and HLA in healthy donors. The PCR had 60 Vbeta and 13 Jbeta primers. Using immunoSEQ multiplex PCR, the repertoire was profiled, and TCRdb retains in-frame clones only, with some absent. The sample records under 200,000 clones, about 80% being singletons. Study findings and constraints: Reports credit the classifier with highly specific, highly sensitive diagnosis of cytomegalovirus status. Sequencing had likely introduced a cluster of highly shared sequence variants as an artifact. Cytomegalovirus association was assigned to about 150 TCR beta chains.

The V segment lost 5 bases and the J segment 0 bases; nucleotides outside the gene matches: 7. The CDR3 length is 16 residues. Germline CDR1 is LNHDA and CDR2 is SQIVND (reference sequence). Of note for this clone: Its antigen is undetermined.

The sample comprised PBMCs. The chain carries TRBV19 and TRBJ1-1; 9 bases match TRBD1. The source of this sequence is a woman in her forties or fifties in good health and CMV-seronegative. CDR3 DNA sequence: TGTGCCAGTAGTCCCTACAGGGGGCGCATGAACACTGAAGCTTTCTTT. It encodes CASSPYRGRMNTEAFF.